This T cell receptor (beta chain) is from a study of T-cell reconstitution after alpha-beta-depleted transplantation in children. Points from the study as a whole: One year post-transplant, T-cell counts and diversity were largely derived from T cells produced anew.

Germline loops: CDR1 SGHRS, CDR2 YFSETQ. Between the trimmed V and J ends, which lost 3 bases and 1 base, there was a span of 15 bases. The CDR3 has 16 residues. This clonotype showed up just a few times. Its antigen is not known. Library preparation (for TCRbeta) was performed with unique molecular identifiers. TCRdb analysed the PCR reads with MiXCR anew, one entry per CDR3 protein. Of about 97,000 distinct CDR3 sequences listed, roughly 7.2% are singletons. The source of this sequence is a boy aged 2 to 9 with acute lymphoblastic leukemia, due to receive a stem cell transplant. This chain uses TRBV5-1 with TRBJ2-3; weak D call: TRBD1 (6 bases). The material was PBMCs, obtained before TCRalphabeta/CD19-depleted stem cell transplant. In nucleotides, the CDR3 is TGCGCCAGCAGCTCCTCTGGGTACAGGGGCACAGATACGCAGTATTTT. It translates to CASSSSGYRGTDTQYF.